Below, 10 T cell receptor beta chains from the same sample are listed, as sequenced in a study of cytomegalovirus exposure and HLA in healthy donors. TCRdb keeps only in-frame clones here, not all; method: immunoSEQ multiplex PCR. Seen here are more than 150,000 clones, about 86% observed once, and the top ten hold 2.8%. Sequencing was carried out using PBMCs. Receptors originate from a woman in her late teens or twenties in good health and CMV-seropositive.

The chain is built from TRBV5-1 and TRBJ2-5; D is perhaps TRBD1 (6 bases). Trimming removed 4 bases at V and 7 bases at J, with 8 bases between. In germline, CDR1 is SGHRS, CDR2 YFSETQ. This CDR3 is built from 11 residues. The CDR3 region is CASSAQGTQYF. The CDR3 DNA is TGCGCCAGCAGCGCACAGGGGACCCAGTACTTC.

The J gene is TRBJ2-6, the V gene TRBV18; D is uncertain. The CDR3 contains 16 residues. V lost 3 bases and J 0 bases, leaving 9 bases between the germline ends. CDR1 is KGHSH, CDR2 LQKENI, per germline. CDR3 loop: CASSPNSVSGANVLTF. The DNA for the CDR3 is TGTGCCAGCTCACCTAACTCCGTCTCTGGGGCCAACGTCCTGACTTTC. Full variable domain (outside the CDR3, taken from reference TRBV18 and TRBJ2-6): NAGVMQNPRHLVRRRGQEARLRCSPMKGHSHVYWYRQLPEEGLKFMVYLQKENIIDESGMPKERFSAEFPKEGPSILRIQQVVRGDSAAYFCASSPNSVSGANVLTFGAGSRLTVL.

This rearrangement joins TRBV6-6 to TRBJ1-3; possibly TRBD1 for D (5 bases). The germline V gene has CDR1 MNHNY and CDR2 SVGAGI (reference sequence). The CDR3 length is 16 residues. The germline V and J ends were trimmed by 5 bases and 0 bases, with 14 bases remaining between them. The CDR3: CASSHRQIDSGNTIYF. As DNA, the CDR3 is TGTGCCAGCAGTCATCGACAGATTGACTCTGGAAACACCATATATTTT.

This clone has just one count. The rearrangement uses TRBV7-2 and TRBJ2-5; 8 nucleotides agree with TRBD1. The CDR3 totals 14 residues. The V segment lost 4 bases and the J segment 2 bases; nucleotides outside the gene matches: 3. The germline CDR1 and CDR2 sequences are SGHTA and FQGNSA. This CDR3 is CASSSYRGQETQYF. The CDR3 DNA reads as TGTGCCAGCAGCTCGTACAGGGGGCAAGAGACCCAGTACTTC.

The chain recombines TRBV6-5 with TRBJ2-3; 8 positions match TRBD1. Germline values: CDR1 MNHEY, CDR2 SVGAGI. The CDR3 loop spans 14 amino acids. V shed 5 bases, J shed 3 bases, and the junction held 4 bases outside the gene matches. The CDR3 loop reads CASSRQGLTDTQYF. In nucleotides, the CDR3 is TGTGCCAGCAGTAGACAGGGGTTAACAGATACGCAGTATTTT.

J is TRBJ2-7 and V is TRBV5-1; no firm D call. CDR3 size: 11 residues. The V gene's germline CDR1 is SGHRS and CDR2 YFSETQ. V shed 4 bases and J shed 3 bases, with 5 bases lying between them. In DNA form, the CDR3 reads TGCGCCAGCAGCAGCGACTACGAGCAGTACTTC. Protein: CASSSDYEQYF.

V is TRBV5-1 and J is TRBJ2-3; D may be TRBD2 (6 bases). The CDR3 totals 14 residues. V lost 2 bases and J 2 bases, leaving 9 bases between the germline ends. CDR1 SGHRS and CDR2 YFSETQ come from the germline V gene. CDR3 bases: TGCGCCAGCAGCTTCGGGACTCCCACAGATACGCAGTATTTT. It is translated as CASSFGTPTDTQYF.

The V call is TRBV6-4, the J call TRBJ1-5; 11 bases are shared with TRBD1. This CDR3 spans 19 amino acids. The V gene end was trimmed by 7 bases and the J gene end by 0 bases; junction bases not matched to a gene: 14. CDR1 is MRHNA, CDR2 SNTAGT, per germline. Written as DNA, the CDR3 is TGTGCCAGCACAGACCGGGACAGGGGGTCCAATTATAGCAATCAGCCCCAGCATTTT. Encoded protein: CASTDRDRGSNYSNQPQHF.

The chain links TRBV4-1 to TRBJ1-1, with TRBD1 identical over 8 bases. The J segment lost 12 bases and the V segment lost 0 bases, leaving 9 bases of the junction unmatched. This CDR3 has 14 amino acids. CDR1 is MGHRA and CDR2 is YSYEKL in the germline V gene. The DNA of the CDR3 is TGCGCCAGCAGCCAAGAAGGACAGGGAATTACGACTTTCTTT. Translated, it gives CASSQEGQGITTFF.

This clone came up once. The CDR3 DNA follows: TGTGCCAGCAGTGGGACAGTGGCAACTAATGAAAAACTGTTTTTT. This codes for CASSGTVATNEKLFF. V and J are TRBV6-5 and TRBJ1-4, with 7 bases that match TRBD1. The CDR3 runs to 15 residues. In germline, CDR1 is MNHEY, CDR2 SVGAGI. V trimming: 5 bases; J trimming: 0 bases; junction bases outside the gene matches: 3.